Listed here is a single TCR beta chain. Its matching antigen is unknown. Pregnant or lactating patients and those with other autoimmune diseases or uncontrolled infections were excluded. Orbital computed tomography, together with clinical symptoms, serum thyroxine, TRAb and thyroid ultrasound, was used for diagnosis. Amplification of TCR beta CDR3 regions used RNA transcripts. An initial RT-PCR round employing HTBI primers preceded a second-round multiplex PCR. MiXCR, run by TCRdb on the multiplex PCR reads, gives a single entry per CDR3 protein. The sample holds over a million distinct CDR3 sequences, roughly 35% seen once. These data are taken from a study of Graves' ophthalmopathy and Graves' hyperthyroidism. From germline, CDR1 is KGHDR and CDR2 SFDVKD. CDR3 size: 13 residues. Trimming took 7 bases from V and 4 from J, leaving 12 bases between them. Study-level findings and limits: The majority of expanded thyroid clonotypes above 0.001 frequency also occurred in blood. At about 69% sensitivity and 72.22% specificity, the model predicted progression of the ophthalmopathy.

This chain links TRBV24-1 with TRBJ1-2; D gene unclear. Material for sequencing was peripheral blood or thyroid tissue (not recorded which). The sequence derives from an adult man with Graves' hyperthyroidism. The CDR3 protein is CATSAGPSYGYTF. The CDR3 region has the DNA TGTGCCACCAGCGCCGGGCCGTCCTATGGCTACACCTTC.